This T cell receptor (beta chain) was sequenced in a study of blood T cell repertoires in COVID-19. Looking at the study overall: Samples of COVID-19 (acute and convalescent) were obtained from the United States, Italy and Spain. From T cells, B-cell-depleted T cells, or PBMCs came the material, which was cDNA or gDNA.

V shed 8 bases, J shed 5 bases, and the junction held 8 bases outside the gene matches. CDR1 is LNHDA and CDR2 is SQIVND in the germline V gene (reference sequence). The CDR3 is 14 residues long. This table comes from immunoSEQ multiplex PCR, and its TCRdb copy is limited to in-frame clones, with some not included. The repertoire holds around 140,000 clones, around 87% seen once, with under 7.5% in the top ten. The TCR originated in a man at least 80 years old with acute or convalescent COVID-19. Sequencing used peripheral blood. The rearrangement uses TRBV19 and TRBJ2-2; TRBD2 agrees at 7 bases. CDR3 protein: CASHTVGGTGELFF. The CDR3, as DNA: TGTGCCAGTCACACCGTGGGGGGGACCGGGGAGCTGTTTTTT.